One and the same sample provided the 6 T cell receptor beta chains below, sequenced in a study of beta chain features in type 1 diabetes. TCRB transcripts that were expressed got sequenced, as all of the isolated RNA had been reverse transcribed. Clones were read by immunoSEQ multiplex PCR, and TCRdb kept only the in-frame ones, dropping some. The table has 400,000 to 550,000 clones, 9.5% to 12% seen once. Sample: naive CD4+ T cells from blood. The receptors were gathered from a woman between 18 and 29 years old in good health.

This clone was seen only a few times. The chain carries TRBV6-6 and TRBJ2-3; no clear D. V was shortened by 6 bases and J by 7 bases, with 8 bases between the two germline ends. The germline gives CDR1 MNHNY, CDR2 SVGAGI (reference sequence). This CDR3 is 11 amino acids long. The CDR3 DNA sequence: TGTGCCAGCAGGGAGACGTATACGCAGTATTTT. It yields the protein CASRETYTQYF.

This clone turned up a few times. The chain uses TRBV9 and TRBJ2-7; D gene uncertain. Germline V CDR1 and CDR2: SGDLS, YYNGEE. Trimming left V 0 bases short and J 1 base short, with 8 bases between. The CDR3 is 14 residues long. CDR3 in amino acids: CASSVGELSYEQYF. Here the CDR3 DNA reads TGTGCCAGCAGCGTAGGTGAGTTGTCCTACGAGCAGTACTTC.

V and J are TRBV4-3 and TRBJ2-7; 9 bases align to TRBD2. J was trimmed by 5 bases and V by 4 bases; bases with no gene match: 9. The CDR3 consists of 15 residues. Germline assignment: CDR1 LGHNA and CDR2 YSLEER. CDR3 nucleotides: TGCGCCAGCAGCCGTCGGGTAGCGGGAGAAGACGAGCAGTACTTC. This codes for CASSRRVAGEDEQYF.

The V and J genes are TRBV5-4 and TRBJ2-3; possible D gene TRBD2, 5 bases. CDR3 length equals 14 residues. Germline V gene lookup returns CDR1 SGHNT and CDR2 YYREEE (reference sequence). With 2 bases removed from V and 0 bases from J, the gap between germline ends came to 7 bases. The CDR3 loop reads CASSFRESTDTQYF. The CDR3, as DNA: TGTGCCAGCAGCTTCCGGGAAAGCACAGATACGCAGTATTTT.

This rearrangement joins TRBV7-9 to TRBJ2-7; 10 bases line up with TRBD2. The CDR3 contains 15 residues. V lost 5 bases, J lost 2 bases, and 6 bases stayed unmatched. Per germline, CDR1 SEHNR and CDR2 FQNEAQ (reference sequence). The CDR3 sequence is CASSPLAGAPYEQYF. The CDR3 region has the DNA TGTGCCAGCAGCCCCCTAGCGGGAGCCCCCTACGAGCAGTACTTC.

This clone was observed a handful of times. The V and J genes are TRBV9 and TRBJ2-2; 7 bases map to TRBD1. The CDR3 consists of 18 residues. Per the germline V gene, CDR1 is SGDLS and CDR2 is YYNGEE. V shed 3 bases, J shed 3 bases, and the junction held 14 bases outside the gene matches. The CDR3 here is CASSARLGQEDHTGELFF. CDR3 DNA: TGTGCCAGCAGCGCCCGACTTGGACAGGAGGACCACACCGGGGAGCTGTTTTTT.